These 14 T cell receptor beta chains originate from one sample sequenced in a study of blood T cell repertoires in COVID-19. Assay used: immunoSEQ multiplex PCR; TCRdb lists only in-frame clones, some missing. The data contain about 140,000 clones, 65% to 80% of them seen just once; the ten biggest clones take up roughly 3.4%. Sequencing input: peripheral blood. Receptors were obtained from a man aged 55 to 70 with acute or convalescent COVID-19.

This chain connects TRBV11-2 to TRBJ1-2; TRBD1 is a possible D gene (6 bases). Germline CDR1 is SGHAT and CDR2 is FQNNGV. The CDR3 runs to 12 residues. V was trimmed by 6 bases and J by 6 bases, leaving 11 bases between them. The DNA of the CDR3 is TGTGCCAGCAGGGATAACAGGGATGGCTACACCTTC. It encodes CASRDNRDGYTF.

The chain couples TRBV6-5 to TRBJ2-1, with D perhaps matching TRBD2 (6 bases). Trimming cost V 0 bases and J 6 bases, with 12 bases left between them. The CDR3 length is 15 residues. Germline V gene sequence: CDR1 MNHEY, CDR2 SVGAGI. CDR3 DNA sequence: TGTGCCAGCAGTTACTCCCGGGACTTCTCCAATGAGCAGTTCTTC. Translating it yields CASSYSRDFSNEQFF.

The chain uses TRBV5-1 and TRBJ1-3, with D perhaps TRBD1 (5 bases). The CDR3 is made up of 13 amino acids. Germline V gene data show CDR1 as SGHRS and CDR2 as YFSETQ. Deletions cut 4 bases from V and 0 bases from J, with 5 bases between. The CDR3, as DNA: TGCGCCAGCAGCGGGGCCTCTGGAAACACCATATATTTT. It yields the protein CASSGASGNTIYF.

Only a few counts were recorded for this clone. The chain uses TRBV11-2 and TRBJ1-2; 10 nucleotides align to TRBD1. Trimming took 5 bases from V and 5 from J; bases not matched to a gene: 5. The CDR3 is made up of 14 amino acids. The V gene's germline CDR1 is SGHAT and CDR2 FQNNGV. The CDR3 reads CASSRTGGLYGYTF. In DNA form, the CDR3 reads TGTGCCAGCAGCCGGACAGGGGGATTATATGGCTACACCTTC.

The chain is built from TRBV5-1 and TRBJ2-3; tentatively, D is TRBD1 (5 bases). The CDR3 has 15 amino acids. CDR1 is SGHRS and CDR2 is YFSETQ in the germline V gene. V lost 0 bases and J 1 base, leaving 9 bases between the germline ends. In DNA form, the CDR3 reads TGCGCCAGCAGCTTGGAAGGGGTGGGCACAGATACGCAGTATTTT. It is translated as CASSLEGVGTDTQYF.

This chain uses TRBV18 with TRBJ1-3; D gene uncertain. Trimming pared 8 bases from V and 0 bases from J, leaving 5 bases between. This CDR3 has 12 amino acids. The germline V gene has CDR1 KGHSH and CDR2 LQKENI. The CDR3 spells CASQLSGNTIYF. CDR3 nucleotides: TGTGCCAGCCAACTCTCTGGAAACACCATATATTTT.

This clone has just one count. This chain links TRBV30 with TRBJ2-3, with a tentative D call TRBD2 (5 bases). The germline V gene has CDR1 GTSNPN and CDR2 SVGIG (reference sequence). The CDR3 runs 14 residues. Trimming took off 4 bases at V and 3 bases at J, with 14 bases between the two ends. The DNA of the CDR3 is TGTGCCTGGACCCTACCCGGGAAAACAGATACGCAGTATTTT. Protein sequence: CAWTLPGKTDTQYF.

V is TRBV2 and J is TRBJ2-5; D might be TRBD1 (6 bases). Germline V lookup: CDR1 SNHLY, CDR2 FYNNEI. The CDR3 sequence is 15 residues long. Trimming took 7 bases from V and 3 from J, leaving 18 bases between them. Here the CDR3 reads CASTAMAGAEETQYF. CDR3 DNA: TGTGCCAGCACGGCCATGGCAGGGGCCGAAGAGACCCAGTACTTC.

The chain couples TRBV4-3 to TRBJ1-2; D unclear. This CDR3 has 13 amino acids. Germline values: CDR1 LGHNA, CDR2 YSLEER. Trimming shortened V by 0 bases and J by 4 bases, and 6 bases separated the two germline ends. This CDR3 is CASSQDNSYGYTF. In nucleotides, the CDR3 is TGCGCCAGCAGCCAAGATAACAGCTATGGCTACACCTTC.

The chain has TRBV6-2 or TRBV6-3 and TRBJ2-7, with 12 bases identical to TRBD2. V was clipped by 6 bases and J by 2 bases; unmatched bases: 5. CDR1 and CDR2 from the germline V gene are MNHEY and SVGEGT. The CDR3 spans 15 residues. As DNA, the CDR3 is TGTGCCAGCAGCTCCCCTAGCGGGAGGGCCTACGAGCAGTACTTC. Encoded protein: CASSSPSGRAYEQYF.

This clone has just a few counts. The J gene is TRBJ1-4, the V gene TRBV6-2 or TRBV6-3; TRBD1 is a possible D gene (6 bases). CDR3 size: 14 residues. V was shortened by 6 bases and J by 8 bases, with 16 bases between the two germline ends. Germline CDR1 is MNHEY and CDR2 is SVGEGT. CDR3: CASSSTGLPEKLFF. In DNA, the CDR3 is TGTGCCAGCAGCTCCACAGGGCTTCCCGAAAAACTGTTTTTT.

The chain has TRBV9 and TRBJ1-3; D remains unclear. Germline CDR1 and CDR2: SGDLS and YYNGEE. This CDR3 is 16 amino acids long. The V and J ends lost 1 base and 3 bases respectively, with 14 bases between them. Written as DNA, the CDR3 is TGTGCCAGCAGCGTAAATGTTGCGGGGAGTGGAAACACCATATATTTT. Translated: CASSVNVAGSGNTIYF.

V is TRBV19 and J is TRBJ2-2; TRBD1 aligns across 9 bases. V was pared by 11 bases and J by 4 bases, with 5 bases of the junction left unmatched. Germline V gene data show CDR1 as LNHDA and CDR2 as SQIVND (reference sequence). The CDR3 runs to 13 residues. CDR3 nucleotide sequence: TGTGCCGGACAGGGGAGGGCCACCGGGGAGCTGTTTTTT. Translated, it gives CAGQGRATGELFF.

This clone occurred a few times. The CDR3 DNA reads TGTGCCAGCTCACCACTTGGACAGGGCCTGGACACCATATATTTT. Its protein is CASSPLGQGLDTIYF. The rearrangement uses TRBV18 and TRBJ1-3; 8 bases map to TRBD1. This CDR3 is built from 15 residues. V lost 1 base to trimming and J lost 8 bases; unmatched junction nucleotides: 7. Germline values: CDR1 KGHSH, CDR2 LQKENI.